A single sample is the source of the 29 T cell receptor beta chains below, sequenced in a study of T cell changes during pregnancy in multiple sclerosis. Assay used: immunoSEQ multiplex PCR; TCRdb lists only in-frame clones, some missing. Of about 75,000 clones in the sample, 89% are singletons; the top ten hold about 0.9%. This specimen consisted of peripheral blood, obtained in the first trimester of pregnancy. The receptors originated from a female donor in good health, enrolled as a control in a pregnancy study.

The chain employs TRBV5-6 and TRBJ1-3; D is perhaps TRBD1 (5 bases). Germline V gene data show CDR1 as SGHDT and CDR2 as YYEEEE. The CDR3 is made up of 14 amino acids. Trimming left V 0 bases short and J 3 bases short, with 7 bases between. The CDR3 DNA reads TGTGCCAGCAGCTTGGGACAGATTGGAAACACCATATATTTT. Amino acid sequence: CASSLGQIGNTIYF.

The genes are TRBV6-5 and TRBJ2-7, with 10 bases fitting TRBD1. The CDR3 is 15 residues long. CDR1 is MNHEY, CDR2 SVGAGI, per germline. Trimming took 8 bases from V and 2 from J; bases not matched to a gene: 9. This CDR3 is CASAPSGTGAYEQYF. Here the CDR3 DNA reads TGTGCCAGCGCCCCCTCCGGGACAGGGGCCTACGAGCAGTACTTC.

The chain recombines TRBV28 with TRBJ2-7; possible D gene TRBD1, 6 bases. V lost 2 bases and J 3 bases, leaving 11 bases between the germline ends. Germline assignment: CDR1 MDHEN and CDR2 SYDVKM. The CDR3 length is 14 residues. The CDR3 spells CASSLRGNYYEQYF. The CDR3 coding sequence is TGTGCCAGCAGTTTAAGGGGGAACTACTACGAGCAGTACTTC.

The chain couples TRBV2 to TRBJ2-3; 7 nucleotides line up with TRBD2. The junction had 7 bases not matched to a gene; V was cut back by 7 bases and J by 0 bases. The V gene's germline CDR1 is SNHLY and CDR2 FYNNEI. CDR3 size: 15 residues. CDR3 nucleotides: TGTGCCAGCAATTTAGCGGGCCAGAGCACAGATACGCAGTATTTT. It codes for CASNLAGQSTDTQYF.

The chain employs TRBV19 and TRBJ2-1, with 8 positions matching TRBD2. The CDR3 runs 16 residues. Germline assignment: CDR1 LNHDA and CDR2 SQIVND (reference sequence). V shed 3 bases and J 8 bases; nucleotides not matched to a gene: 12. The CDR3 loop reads CASSISQWRGEDEQFF. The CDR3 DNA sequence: TGTGCCAGTAGTATCTCCCAATGGCGGGGGGAGGATGAGCAGTTCTTC.

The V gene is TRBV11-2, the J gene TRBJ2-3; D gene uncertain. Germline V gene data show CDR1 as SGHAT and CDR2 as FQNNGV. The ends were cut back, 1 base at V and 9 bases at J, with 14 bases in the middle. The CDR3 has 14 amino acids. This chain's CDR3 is CASSLVFSLGTQYF. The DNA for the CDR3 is TGTGCCAGCAGCTTAGTGTTCTCGTTGGGCACGCAGTATTTT.

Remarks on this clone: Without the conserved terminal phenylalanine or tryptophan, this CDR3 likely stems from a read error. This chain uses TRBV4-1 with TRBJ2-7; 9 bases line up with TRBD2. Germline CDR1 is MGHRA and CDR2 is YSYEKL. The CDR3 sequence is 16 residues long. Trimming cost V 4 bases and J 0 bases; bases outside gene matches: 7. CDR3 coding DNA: TGCGCCAGCAGCCGGGACAGCGGGGGGCTCTCCTACGAGCAGTACCTC. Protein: CASSRDSGGLSYEQYL.

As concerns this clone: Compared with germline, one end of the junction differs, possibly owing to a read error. In DNA form, the CDR3 reads TGTGCCAGCAGCCGTGCCGGGACTAGCGGGAGGGCCTACCACTTC. Amino acid sequence: CASSRAGTSGRAYHF. V is TRBV28 and J is TRBJ2-7, with 16 bases that match TRBD2. The germline V gene has CDR1 MDHEN and CDR2 SYDVKM. The CDR3 covers 15 residues.

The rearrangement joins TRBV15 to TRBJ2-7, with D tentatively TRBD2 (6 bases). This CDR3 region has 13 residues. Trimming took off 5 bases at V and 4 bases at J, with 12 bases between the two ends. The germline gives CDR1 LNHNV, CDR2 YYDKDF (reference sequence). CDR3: CATSGTLTYEQYF. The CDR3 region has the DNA TGTGCCACCAGCGGGACTTTAACTTACGAGCAGTACTTC.

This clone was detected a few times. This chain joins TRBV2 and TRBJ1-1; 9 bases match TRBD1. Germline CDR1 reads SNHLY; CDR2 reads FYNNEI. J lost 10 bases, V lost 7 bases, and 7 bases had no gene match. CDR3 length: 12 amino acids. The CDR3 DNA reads TGTGCCAGCATCCGGGGGGGACAGGGAGCTTTCTTT. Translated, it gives CASIRGGQGAFF.

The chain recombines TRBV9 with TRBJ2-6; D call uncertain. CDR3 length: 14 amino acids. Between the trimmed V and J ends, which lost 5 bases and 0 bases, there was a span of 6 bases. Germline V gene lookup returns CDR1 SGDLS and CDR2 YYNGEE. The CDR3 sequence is CASSSFSGANVLTF. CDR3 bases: TGTGCCAGCAGTTCTTTCTCTGGGGCCAACGTCCTGACTTTC.

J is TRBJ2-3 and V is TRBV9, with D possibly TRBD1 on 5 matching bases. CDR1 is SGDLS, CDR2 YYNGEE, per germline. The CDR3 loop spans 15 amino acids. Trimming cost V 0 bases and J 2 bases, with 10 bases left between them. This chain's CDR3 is CASSVAGFDTDTQYF. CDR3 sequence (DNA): TGTGCCAGCAGCGTAGCAGGGTTTGACACAGATACGCAGTATTTT.

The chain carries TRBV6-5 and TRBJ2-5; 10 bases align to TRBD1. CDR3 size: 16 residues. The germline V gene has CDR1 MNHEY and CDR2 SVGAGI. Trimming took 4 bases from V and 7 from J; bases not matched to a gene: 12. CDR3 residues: CASSLSGTGALGTQYF. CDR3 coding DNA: TGTGCCAGCAGTTTAAGCGGGACAGGGGCCCTGGGGACCCAGTACTTC.

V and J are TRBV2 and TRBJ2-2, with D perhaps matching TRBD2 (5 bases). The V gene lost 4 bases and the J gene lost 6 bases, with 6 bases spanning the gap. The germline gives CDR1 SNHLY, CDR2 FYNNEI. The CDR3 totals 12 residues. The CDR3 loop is CASSGLSGELFF. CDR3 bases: TGTGCCAGCAGTGGACTATCCGGGGAGCTGTTTTTT.

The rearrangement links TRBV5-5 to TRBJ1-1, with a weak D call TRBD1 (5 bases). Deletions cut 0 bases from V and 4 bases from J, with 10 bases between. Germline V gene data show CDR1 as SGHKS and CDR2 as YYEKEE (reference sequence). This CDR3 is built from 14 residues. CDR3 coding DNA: TGTGCCAGCAGCTTGGGACTGGGGGGCACTGAAGCTTTCTTT. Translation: CASSLGLGGTEAFF.

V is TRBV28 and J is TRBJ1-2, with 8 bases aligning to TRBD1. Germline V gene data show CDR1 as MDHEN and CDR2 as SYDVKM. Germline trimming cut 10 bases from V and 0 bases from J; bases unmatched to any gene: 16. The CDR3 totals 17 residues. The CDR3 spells CATLASAGGRANYGYTF. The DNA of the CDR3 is TGTGCCACTCTAGCCTCGGCAGGGGGCCGGGCTAACTATGGCTACACCTTC.

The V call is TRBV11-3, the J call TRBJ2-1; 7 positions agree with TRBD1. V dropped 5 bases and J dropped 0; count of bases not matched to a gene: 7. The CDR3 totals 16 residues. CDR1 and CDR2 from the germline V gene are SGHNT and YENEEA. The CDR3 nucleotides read TGTGCCAGCAGCATAGCCGGGACAGCCTCCTACAATGAGCAGTTCTTC. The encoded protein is CASSIAGTASYNEQFF.

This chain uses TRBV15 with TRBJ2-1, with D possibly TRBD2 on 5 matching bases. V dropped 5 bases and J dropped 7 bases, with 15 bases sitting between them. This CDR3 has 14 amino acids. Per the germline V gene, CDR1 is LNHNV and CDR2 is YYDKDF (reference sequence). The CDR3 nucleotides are TGTGCCACCAGCCCCGGGAACCGCAAGAATGAGCAGTTCTTC. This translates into CATSPGNRKNEQFF.

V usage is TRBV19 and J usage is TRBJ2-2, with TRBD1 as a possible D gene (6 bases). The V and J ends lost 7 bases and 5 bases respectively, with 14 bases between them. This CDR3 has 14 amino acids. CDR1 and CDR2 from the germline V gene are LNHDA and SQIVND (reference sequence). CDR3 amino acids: CASTGQGYTGELFF. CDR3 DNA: TGTGCCAGTACGGGTCAGGGGTATACCGGGGAGCTGTTTTTT.

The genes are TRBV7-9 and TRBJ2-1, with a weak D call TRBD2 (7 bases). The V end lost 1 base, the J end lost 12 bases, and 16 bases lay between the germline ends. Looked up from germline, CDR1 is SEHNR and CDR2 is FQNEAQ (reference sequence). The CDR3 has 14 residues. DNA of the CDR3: TGTGCCAGCAGCTTAGGGGAACCTAGGGGGGGGCAGTTCTTC. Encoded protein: CASSLGEPRGGQFF.

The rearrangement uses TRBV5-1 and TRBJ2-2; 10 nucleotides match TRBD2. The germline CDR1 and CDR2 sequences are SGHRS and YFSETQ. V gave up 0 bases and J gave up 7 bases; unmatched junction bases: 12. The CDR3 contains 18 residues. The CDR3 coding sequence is TGCGCCAGCAGCTTGGTATCTAGCGGGAGCGGTCAGGGCGGGGAGCTGTTTTTT. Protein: CASSLVSSGSGQGGELFF.

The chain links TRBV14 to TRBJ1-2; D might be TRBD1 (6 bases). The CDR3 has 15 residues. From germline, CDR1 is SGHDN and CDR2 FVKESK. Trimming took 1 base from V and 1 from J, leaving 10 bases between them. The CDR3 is CASSQGTAYNYGYTF. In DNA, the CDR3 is TGTGCCAGCAGCCAAGGGACAGCGTATAACTATGGCTACACCTTC.

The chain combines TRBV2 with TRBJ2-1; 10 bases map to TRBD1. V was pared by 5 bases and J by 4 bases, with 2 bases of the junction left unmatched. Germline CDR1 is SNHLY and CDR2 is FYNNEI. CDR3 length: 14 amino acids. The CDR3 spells CASSRDRGYNEQFF. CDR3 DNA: TGTGCCAGCAGTCGGGACAGGGGATACAATGAGCAGTTCTTC.

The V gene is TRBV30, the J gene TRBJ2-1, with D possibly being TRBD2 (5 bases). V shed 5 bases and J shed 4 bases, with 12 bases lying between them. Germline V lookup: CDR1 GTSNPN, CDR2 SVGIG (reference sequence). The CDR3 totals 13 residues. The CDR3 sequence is CAWGLNPYNEQFF. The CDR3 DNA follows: TGTGCCTGGGGACTTAACCCTTACAATGAGCAGTTCTTC.

The CDR3: CSVVGGRAYEQYF. The CDR3 region has the DNA TGCAGCGTTGTTGGCGGGAGGGCCTACGAGCAGTACTTC. This chain links TRBV29-1 with TRBJ2-7, with TRBD2 matching 9 bases. The CDR3 consists of 13 residues. CDR1 SQVTM and CDR2 ANQGSEA come from the germline V gene. Trimming took 4 bases from V and 2 from J; bases not matched to a gene: 3.

In DNA form, the CDR3 reads TGCGCCAGCAGCTTGCCTACTAGCGCCAATGAGCAGTTCTTC. Translation gives CASSLPTSANEQFF. The chain is built from TRBV5-1 and TRBJ2-1; 7 bases align to TRBD2. CDR3 length: 14 residues. CDR1 is SGHRS and CDR2 is YFSETQ in the germline V gene. The trim removed 1 base at V and 6 bases at J, leaving 4 bases unmatched.

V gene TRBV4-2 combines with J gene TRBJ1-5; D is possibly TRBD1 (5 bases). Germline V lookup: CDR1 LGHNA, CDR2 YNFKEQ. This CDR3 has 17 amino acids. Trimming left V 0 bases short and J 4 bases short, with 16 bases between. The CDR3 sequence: CASSQDLFGEGNQPQHF. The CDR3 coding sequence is TGTGCCAGCAGCCAAGATTTGTTCGGGGAGGGGAATCAGCCCCAGCATTTT.

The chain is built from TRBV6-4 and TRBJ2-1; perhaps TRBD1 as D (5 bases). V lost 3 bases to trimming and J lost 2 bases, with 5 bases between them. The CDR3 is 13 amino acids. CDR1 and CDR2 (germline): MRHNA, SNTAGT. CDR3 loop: CASSEDTYNEQFF. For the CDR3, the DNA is TGTGCCAGCAGTGAGGACACCTACAATGAGCAGTTCTTC.

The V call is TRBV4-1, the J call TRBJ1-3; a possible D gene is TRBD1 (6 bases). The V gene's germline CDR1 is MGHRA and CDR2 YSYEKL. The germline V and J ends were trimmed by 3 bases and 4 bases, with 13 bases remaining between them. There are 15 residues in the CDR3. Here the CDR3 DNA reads TGCGCCAGCAGCCAGCAATTGGGGGCCGGAAACACCATATATTTT. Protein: CASSQQLGAGNTIYF.